This T cell receptor beta chain was found in a study of blood T cell repertoires in COVID-19. In the study overall: Sites across the United States, Italy and Spain contributed samples from acute and convalescent COVID-19.

The assay was immunoSEQ multiplex PCR, and TCRdb's table has in-frame clones only and misses some. The top ten clones hold approximately 0.59% of a sample with some 72,000 clones, 80% to 90% of them seen once. This receptor was identified in a man in his fifties or sixties with acute or convalescent COVID-19. The sequenced sample consisted of peripheral blood.

The CDR3 is CASSPRDRGGHEKLFF. DNA for the CDR3: TGCGCCAGCAGCCCAAGGGACAGGGGTGGGCATGAAAAACTGTTTTTT. The rearrangement joins TRBV5-1 to TRBJ1-4; 10 nucleotides align to TRBD1. The V gene's germline CDR1 is SGHRS and CDR2 YFSETQ. V lost 4 bases and J lost 6; bases outside the gene matches: 9. This CDR3 is built from 16 residues.